This record covers a single T cell receptor (beta chain). The target antigen is unknown. This sample was taken from a study of vaccination and CD4 T cells after COVID-19. This sample's treatment: approximately nine-day PBMC culture with coronavirus spike peptide pools or control peptides (ViraFEST assay). The CDR3 spans 18 residues. Germline assignment: CDR1 DFQATT and CDR2 SNEGSKA (reference sequence). V lost 1 base to trimming and J lost 3 bases, with 24 bases between them. The Oncomine TCR Beta short-read assay was applied to DNA of cultured CD4+ T cells. One entry per CDR3 protein results from TCRdb running MiXCR on the PCR reads. The profile shows approximately 12,000 distinct CDR3 sequences, 45% to 55% of them singletons.

The receptor comes from a human donor who had recovered from COVID-19. Source material: CD4+ T cells from blood, cultured in vitro. The gene calls are TRBV20-1 and TRBJ1-1; a possible D gene is TRBD1 (6 bases). The CDR3 DNA follows: TGCAGTGCTAGAGCTCCAAGGGGGGCGGAGGTCCCAGACACTGAAGCTTTCTTT. It is translated as CSARAPRGAEVPDTEAFF.